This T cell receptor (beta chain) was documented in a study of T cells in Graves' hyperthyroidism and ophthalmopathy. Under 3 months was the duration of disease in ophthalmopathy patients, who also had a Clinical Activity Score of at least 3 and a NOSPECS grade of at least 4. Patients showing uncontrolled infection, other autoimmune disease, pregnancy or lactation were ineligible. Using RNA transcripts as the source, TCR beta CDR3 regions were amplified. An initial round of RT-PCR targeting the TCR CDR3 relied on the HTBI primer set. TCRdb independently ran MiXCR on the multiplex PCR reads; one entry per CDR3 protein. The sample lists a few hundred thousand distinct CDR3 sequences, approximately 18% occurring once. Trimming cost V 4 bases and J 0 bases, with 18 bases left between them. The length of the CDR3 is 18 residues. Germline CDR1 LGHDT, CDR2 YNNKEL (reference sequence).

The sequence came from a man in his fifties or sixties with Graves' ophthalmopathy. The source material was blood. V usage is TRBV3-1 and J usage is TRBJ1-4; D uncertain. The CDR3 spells CASSLLTVIFPTNEKLFF. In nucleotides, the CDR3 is TGTGCCAGCAGCCTTTTAACTGTCATATTCCCAACTAATGAAAAACTGTTTTTT.